These 6 T cell receptor beta chains were sequenced from one sample in a study of patients and donors after allogeneic stem cell transplantation. TCRdb re-analysed the RT-PCR reads in MiXCR, keeping a single row per CDR3 protein. Of more than 850,000 distinct CDR3 sequences in the sample, under 20% are singletons; the top ten hold 5.5% to 6.5%. Material for sequencing was blood, either unsorted or a sorted T cell fraction (not recorded which). The receptors here all came from a human donor who was either an allogeneic HSCT recipient or a stem cell or donor lymphocyte infusion donor (not recorded which). It is not recorded whose cells these are; they may come from a transplant donor.

The table lists this clonotype with a few counts. The chain joins TRBV20-1 to TRBJ1-5; the match to TRBD1 covers 10 bases. CDR1 is DFQATT and CDR2 is SNEGSKA in the germline V gene (reference sequence). Trimming took 5 bases from V and 6 from J; bases not matched to a gene: 7. The CDR3 length is 14 residues. In nucleotides, the CDR3 is TGCAGTGCTGGGAGACAGGGGGCTATTCAGCCCCAGCATTTT. This gives the protein CSAGRQGAIQPQHF.

The chain recombines TRBV7-8 with TRBJ2-1; a weak D match, TRBD1 (7 bases). The CDR3 totals 17 residues. V was clipped by 2 bases and J by 5 bases, with 19 bases between them. From germline, CDR1 is SGHVS and CDR2 FQNEAQ. CDR3 in DNA: TGTGCCAGCAGCTTACCTCGGGTCGCCAGGGGGGACAATGAGCAGTTCTTC. Amino acids: CASSLPRVARGDNEQFF.

V and J are TRBV7-2 and TRBJ1-2; D is ambiguous. CDR3 size: 14 residues. Germline values: CDR1 SGHTA, CDR2 FQGNSA. The ends were cut back, 6 bases at V and 6 bases at J, with 17 bases in the middle. CDR3 nucleotide sequence: TGTGCCAGCAGTCATGACATTACACGGGATGGCTACACCTTC. This encodes CASSHDITRDGYTF. The full variable domain, in which reference TRBV7-2 and TRBJ1-2 provide the parts outside the CDR3, is GAGVSQSPSNKVTEKGKDVELRCDPISGHTALYWYRQSLGQGLEFLIYFQGNSAPDKSGLPSDRFSAERTGGSVSTLTIQRTQQEDSAVYLCASSHDITRDGYTFGSGTRLTVV.

There are many counts of this clonotype. The chain is built from TRBV20-1 and TRBJ2-7, with D perhaps TRBD2 (5 bases). The CDR3 is made up of 9 amino acids. Germline V lookup: CDR1 DFQATT, CDR2 SNEGSKA (reference sequence). V lost 7 bases to trimming and J lost 5 bases, with 6 bases between them. Here the CDR3 DNA reads TGCAGTGTGGGAGACGAGCAGTACTTC. The encoded protein is CSVGDEQYF.

This clonotype appeared a few times. The chain links TRBV20-1 to TRBJ1-3; no firm D call. The CDR3 extends over 13 amino acids. Germline CDR1 reads DFQATT; CDR2 reads SNEGSKA (reference sequence). The V gene lost 6 bases and the J gene lost 1 base, with 10 bases spanning the gap. CDR3 sequence: CSAPGTSGNTIYF. CDR3 nucleotides: TGCAGTGCCCCCGGCACTTCTGGAAACACCATATATTTT.

This chain links TRBV5-1 with TRBJ1-1, with D perhaps TRBD1 (6 bases). Trimming removed 0 bases from V and 4 bases from J, with 19 bases in between. CDR1 SGHRS and CDR2 YFSETQ come from the germline V gene. The CDR3 runs 17 residues. CDR3 in amino acids: CASSLEVGRIGGTEAFF. The CDR3 DNA reads TGCGCCAGCAGCTTGGAGGTGGGGCGCATAGGGGGCACTGAAGCTTTCTTT.